A single sample is the source of the 6 T cell receptor beta chains below, sequenced in a study of cytomegalovirus exposure and HLA in healthy donors. Use of 60 Vbeta and 13 Jbeta primers characterized the PCR. Using immunoSEQ multiplex PCR, the repertoire was profiled, and TCRdb retains in-frame clones only, with some absent. Found here are about 200,000 clones, roughly 82% of them singletons; the top ten hold approximately 6%. The sample consisted of PBMCs. All receptors come from a man aged 40-55 years in good health and CMV-seropositive.

The chain links TRBV2 to TRBJ2-3; TRBD2 agrees at 7 bases. The CDR3 totals 15 residues. From germline, CDR1 is SNHLY and CDR2 FYNNEI. V shed 1 base, J shed 0 bases, and the junction held 1 base outside the gene matches. The CDR3 nucleotides are TGTGCCAGCAGTGAAGAGCGGGGTAGCACAGATACGCAGTATTTT. Translation gives CASSEERGSTDTQYF.

V gene TRBV5-1 combines with J gene TRBJ2-5; 8 bases are a match to TRBD2. With V trimmed by 0 bases and J by 3 bases, 4 bases remained unmatched. CDR1 SGHRS and CDR2 YFSETQ come from the germline V gene. This CDR3 is 15 amino acids long. The CDR3 spells CASSLGSGAEETQYF. CDR3 DNA sequence: TGCGCCAGCAGCTTGGGTAGCGGGGCAGAAGAGACCCAGTACTTC. The whole variable domain, filled in from reference TRBV5-1 and TRBJ2-5, reads KAGVTQTPRYLIKTRGQQVTLSCSPISGHRSVSWYQQTPGQGLQFLFEYFSETQRNKGNFPGRFSGRQFSNSRSEMNVSTLELGDSALYLCASSLGSGAEETQYFGPGTRLLVL.

The table lists this clone with a few counts. Here the CDR3 DNA reads TGTGCCAGCTCACCGGGAGGGCGGCAAGCGAACACTGAAGCTTTCTTT. Translated, it gives CASSPGGRQANTEAFF. This sequence joins TRBV18 and TRBJ1-1; the D is unclear. The length of the CDR3 is 16 residues. The V and J ends lost 3 bases and 1 base respectively, with 15 bases between them. In germline, CDR1 is KGHSH, CDR2 LQKENI.

The rearrangement uses TRBV5-1 and TRBJ2-1, with 7 bases that match TRBD1. The CDR3 is 15 amino acids. V shed 2 bases, J shed 4 bases, and the junction held 6 bases outside the gene matches. From germline, CDR1 is SGHRS and CDR2 YFSETQ. Here the CDR3 DNA reads TGCGCCAGCAGCTTACAGGGGCGAGATTACAATGAGCAGTTCTTC. This encodes CASSLQGRDYNEQFF.

This chain uses TRBV13 with TRBJ2-5, with 7 positions matching TRBD1. The end of the DNA fits TRBJ2-7 better, so the J call may be wrong. CDR1 is PRHDT, CDR2 FYEKMQ, per germline (reference sequence). The CDR3 contains 15 residues. CDR3 coding DNA: TGTGCCAGCAGCTCCGACAGGGACACGCATTACGAGCAGTACTTC. Translation gives CASSSDRDTHYEQYF.

DNA of the CDR3: TGTGCCAGCAGCTCCGGACTAGCGGGGGGACTAGTGAATGAGCAGTTCTTC. It translates to CASSSGLAGGLVNEQFF. This rearrangement joins TRBV11-2 to TRBJ2-1, with 14 positions matching TRBD2. J lost 7 bases, V lost 4 bases, and 9 bases had no gene match. Per germline, CDR1 SGHAT and CDR2 FQNNGV. This CDR3 contains 17 residues.